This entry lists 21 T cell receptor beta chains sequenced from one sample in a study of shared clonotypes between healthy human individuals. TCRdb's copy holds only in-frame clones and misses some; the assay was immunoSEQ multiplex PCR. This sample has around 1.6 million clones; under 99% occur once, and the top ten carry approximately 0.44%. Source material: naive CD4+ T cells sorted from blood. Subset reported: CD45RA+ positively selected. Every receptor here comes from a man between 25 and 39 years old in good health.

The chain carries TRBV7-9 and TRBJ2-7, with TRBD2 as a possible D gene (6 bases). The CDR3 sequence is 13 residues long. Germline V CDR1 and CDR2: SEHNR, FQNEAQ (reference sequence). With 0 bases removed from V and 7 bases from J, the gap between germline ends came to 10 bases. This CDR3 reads CASSLAGGSEQYF. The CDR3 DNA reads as TGTGCCAGCAGCTTAGCTGGGGGGTCGGAGCAGTACTTC.

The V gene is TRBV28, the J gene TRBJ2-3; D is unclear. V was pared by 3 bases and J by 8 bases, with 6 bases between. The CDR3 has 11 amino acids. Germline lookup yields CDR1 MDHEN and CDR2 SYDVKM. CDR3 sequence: CASSLLGTQYF. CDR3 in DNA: TGTGCCAGCAGTTTGTTGGGTACGCAGTATTTT.

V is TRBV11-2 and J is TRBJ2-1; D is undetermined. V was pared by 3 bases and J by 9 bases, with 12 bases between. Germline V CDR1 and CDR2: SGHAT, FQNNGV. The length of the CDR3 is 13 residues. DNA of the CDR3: TGTGCCAGCAGCTTGGCCCCCTTTCGTGAGCAGTTCTTC. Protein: CASSLAPFREQFF.

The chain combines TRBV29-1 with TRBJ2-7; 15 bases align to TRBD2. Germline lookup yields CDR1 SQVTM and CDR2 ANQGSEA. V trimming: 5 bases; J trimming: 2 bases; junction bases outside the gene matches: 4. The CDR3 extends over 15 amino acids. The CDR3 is CSVYGTSGRPYEQYF. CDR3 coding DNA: TGCAGCGTTTATGGGACTAGCGGGAGGCCCTACGAGCAGTACTTC.

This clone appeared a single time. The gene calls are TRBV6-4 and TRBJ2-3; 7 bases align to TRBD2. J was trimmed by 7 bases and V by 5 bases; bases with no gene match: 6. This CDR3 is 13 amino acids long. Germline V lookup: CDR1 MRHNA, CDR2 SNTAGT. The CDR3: CASSPASGNTQYF. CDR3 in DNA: TGTGCCAGCAGTCCGGCCAGCGGGAATACGCAGTATTTT.

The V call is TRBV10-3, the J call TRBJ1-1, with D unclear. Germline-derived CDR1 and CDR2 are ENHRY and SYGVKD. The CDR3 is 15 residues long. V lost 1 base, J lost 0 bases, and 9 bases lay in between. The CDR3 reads CAISELGFMNTEAFF. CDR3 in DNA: TGTGCCATCAGTGAGTTAGGTTTTATGAACACTGAAGCTTTCTTT.

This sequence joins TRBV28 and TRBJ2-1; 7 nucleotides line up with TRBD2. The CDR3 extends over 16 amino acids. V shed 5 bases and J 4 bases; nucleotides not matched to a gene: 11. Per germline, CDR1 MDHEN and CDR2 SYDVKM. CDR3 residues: CASSISTSRPYNEQFF. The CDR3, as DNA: TGTGCCAGCAGTATCTCGACTAGCAGGCCATACAATGAGCAGTTCTTC.

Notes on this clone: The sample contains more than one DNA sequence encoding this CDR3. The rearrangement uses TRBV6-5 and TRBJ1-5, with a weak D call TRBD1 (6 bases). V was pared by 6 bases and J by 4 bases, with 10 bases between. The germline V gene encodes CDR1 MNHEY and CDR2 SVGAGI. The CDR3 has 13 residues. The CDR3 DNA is TGTGCCAGCAGCCCACAGGGTAATCAGCCCCAGCATTTT. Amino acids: CASSPQGNQPQHF.

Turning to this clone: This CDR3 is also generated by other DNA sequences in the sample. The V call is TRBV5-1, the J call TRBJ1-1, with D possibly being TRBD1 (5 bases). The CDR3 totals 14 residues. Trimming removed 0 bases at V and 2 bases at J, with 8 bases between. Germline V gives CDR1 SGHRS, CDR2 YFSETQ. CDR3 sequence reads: CASSLATVNTEAFF. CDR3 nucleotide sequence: TGCGCCAGCAGCTTGGCGACAGTAAACACTGAAGCTTTCTTT.

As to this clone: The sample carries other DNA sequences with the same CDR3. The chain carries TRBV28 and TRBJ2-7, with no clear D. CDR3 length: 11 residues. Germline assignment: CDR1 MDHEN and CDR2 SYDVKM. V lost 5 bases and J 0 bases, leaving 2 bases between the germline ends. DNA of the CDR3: TGTGCCAGCAGTGCCTCCTACGAGCAGTACTTC. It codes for CASSASYEQYF. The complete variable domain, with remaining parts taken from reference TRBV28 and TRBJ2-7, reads DVKVTQSSRYLVKRTGEKVFLECVQDMDHENMFWYRQDPGLGLRLIYFSYDVKMKEKGDIPEGYSVSREKKERFSLILESASTNQTSMYLCASSASYEQYFGPGTRLTVT.

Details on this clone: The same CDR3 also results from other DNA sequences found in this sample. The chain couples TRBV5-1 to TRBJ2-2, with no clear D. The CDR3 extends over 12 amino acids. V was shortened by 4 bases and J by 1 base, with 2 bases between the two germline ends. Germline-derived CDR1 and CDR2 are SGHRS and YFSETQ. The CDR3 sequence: CASSLNTGELFF. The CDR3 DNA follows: TGCGCCAGCAGCCTGAACACCGGGGAGCTGTTTTTT.

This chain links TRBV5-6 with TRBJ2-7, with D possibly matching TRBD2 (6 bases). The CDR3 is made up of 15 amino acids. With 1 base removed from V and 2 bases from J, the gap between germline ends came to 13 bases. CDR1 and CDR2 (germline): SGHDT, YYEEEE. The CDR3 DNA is TGTGCCAGCAGCTTGCAAATGCGGGGACCCTACGAGCAGTACTTC. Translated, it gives CASSLQMRGPYEQYF.

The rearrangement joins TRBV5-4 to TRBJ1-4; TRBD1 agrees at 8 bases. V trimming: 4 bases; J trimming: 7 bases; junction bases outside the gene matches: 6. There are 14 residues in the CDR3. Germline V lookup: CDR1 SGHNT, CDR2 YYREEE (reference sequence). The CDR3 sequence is CASSRGQGREKLFF. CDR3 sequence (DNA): TGTGCCAGCAGCCGAGGACAGGGCCGTGAAAAACTGTTTTTT.

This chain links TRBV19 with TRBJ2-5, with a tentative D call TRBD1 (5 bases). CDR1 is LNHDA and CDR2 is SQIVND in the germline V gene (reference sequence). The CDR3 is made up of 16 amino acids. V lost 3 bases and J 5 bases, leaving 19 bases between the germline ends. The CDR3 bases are TGTGCCAGTAGTATCGAAGGGGTGGCCCTCACGGAGACCCAGTACTTC. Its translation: CASSIEGVALTETQYF.

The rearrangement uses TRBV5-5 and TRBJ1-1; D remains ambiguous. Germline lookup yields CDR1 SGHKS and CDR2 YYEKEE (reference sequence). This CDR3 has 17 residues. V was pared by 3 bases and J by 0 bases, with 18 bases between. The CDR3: CASSSPSGLGMNTEAFF. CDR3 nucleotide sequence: TGTGCCAGCAGCTCCCCCTCGGGGTTGGGAATGAACACTGAAGCTTTCTTT.

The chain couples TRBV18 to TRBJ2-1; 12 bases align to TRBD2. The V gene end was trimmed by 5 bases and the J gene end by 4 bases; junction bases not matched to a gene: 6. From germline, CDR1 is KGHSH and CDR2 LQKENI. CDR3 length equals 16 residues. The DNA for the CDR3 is TGTGCCAGCTCATTACTAGCGGGAGGACCTTACAATGAGCAGTTCTTC. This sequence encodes CASSLLAGGPYNEQFF.

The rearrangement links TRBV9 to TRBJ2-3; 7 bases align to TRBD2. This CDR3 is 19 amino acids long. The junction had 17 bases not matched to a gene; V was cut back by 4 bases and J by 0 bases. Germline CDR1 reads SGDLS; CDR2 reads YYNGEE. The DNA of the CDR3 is TGTGCCAGCAGCAAAGCCGGGGGGACTACCCTCTATAGCACAGATACGCAGTATTTT. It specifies CASSKAGGTTLYSTDTQYF.

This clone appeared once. DNA for the CDR3: TGTGCCAGCAGCGTAGCTGAGGCTAGCGGGAGGGTGGGAGTCCCCTACAATGAGCAGTTCTTC. Protein sequence: CASSVAEASGRVGVPYNEQFF. The chain joins TRBV9 to TRBJ2-1; 12 bases align to TRBD2. Trimming at V came to 0 bases and at J to 2 bases, leaving 15 bases not matched to a gene. The CDR3 has 21 amino acids. The germline gives CDR1 SGDLS, CDR2 YYNGEE.

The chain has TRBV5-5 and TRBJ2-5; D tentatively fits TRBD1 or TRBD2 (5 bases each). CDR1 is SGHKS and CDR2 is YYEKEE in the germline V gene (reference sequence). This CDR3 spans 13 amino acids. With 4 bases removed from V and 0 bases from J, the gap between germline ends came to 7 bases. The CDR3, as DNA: TGTGCCAGCAGCACGGGGCACCAAGAGACCCAGTACTTC. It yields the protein CASSTGHQETQYF.

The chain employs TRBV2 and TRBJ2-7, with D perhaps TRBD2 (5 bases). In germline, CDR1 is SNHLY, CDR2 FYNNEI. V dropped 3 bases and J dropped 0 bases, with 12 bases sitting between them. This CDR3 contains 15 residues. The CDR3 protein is CASSDLDWSSYEQYF. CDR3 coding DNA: TGTGCCAGCAGTGATTTGGACTGGAGCTCCTACGAGCAGTACTTC.

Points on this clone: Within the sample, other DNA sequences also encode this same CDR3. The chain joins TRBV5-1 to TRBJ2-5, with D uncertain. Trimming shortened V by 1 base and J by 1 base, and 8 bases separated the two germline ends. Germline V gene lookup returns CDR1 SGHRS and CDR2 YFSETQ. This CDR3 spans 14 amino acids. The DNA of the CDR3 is TGCGCCAGCAGCTTGTCTGGGGTCCAAGAGACCCAGTACTTC. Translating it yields CASSLSGVQETQYF.